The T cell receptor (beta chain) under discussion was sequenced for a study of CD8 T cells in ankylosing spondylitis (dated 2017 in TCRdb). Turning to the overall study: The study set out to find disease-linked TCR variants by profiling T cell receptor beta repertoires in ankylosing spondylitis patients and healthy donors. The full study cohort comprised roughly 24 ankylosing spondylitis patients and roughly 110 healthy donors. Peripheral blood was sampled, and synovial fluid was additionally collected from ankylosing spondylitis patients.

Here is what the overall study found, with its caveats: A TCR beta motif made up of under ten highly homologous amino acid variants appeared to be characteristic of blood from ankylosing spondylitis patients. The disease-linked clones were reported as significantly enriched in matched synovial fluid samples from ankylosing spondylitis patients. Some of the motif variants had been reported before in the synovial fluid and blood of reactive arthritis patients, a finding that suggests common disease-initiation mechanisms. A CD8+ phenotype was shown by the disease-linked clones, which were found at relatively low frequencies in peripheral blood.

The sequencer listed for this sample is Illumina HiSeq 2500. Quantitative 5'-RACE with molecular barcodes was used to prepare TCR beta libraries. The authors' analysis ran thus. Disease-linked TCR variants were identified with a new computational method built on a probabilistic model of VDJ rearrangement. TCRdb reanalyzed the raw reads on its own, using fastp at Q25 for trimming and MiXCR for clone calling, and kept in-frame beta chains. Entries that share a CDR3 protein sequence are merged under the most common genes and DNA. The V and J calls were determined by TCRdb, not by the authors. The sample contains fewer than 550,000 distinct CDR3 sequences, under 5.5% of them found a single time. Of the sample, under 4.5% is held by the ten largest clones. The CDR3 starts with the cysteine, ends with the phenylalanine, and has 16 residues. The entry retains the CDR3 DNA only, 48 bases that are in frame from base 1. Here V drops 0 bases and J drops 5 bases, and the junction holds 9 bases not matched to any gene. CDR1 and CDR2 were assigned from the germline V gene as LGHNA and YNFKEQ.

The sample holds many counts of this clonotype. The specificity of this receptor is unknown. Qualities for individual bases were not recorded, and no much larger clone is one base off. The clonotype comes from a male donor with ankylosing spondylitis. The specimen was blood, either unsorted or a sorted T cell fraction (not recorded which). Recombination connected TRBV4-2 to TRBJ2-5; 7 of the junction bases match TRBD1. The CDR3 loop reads CASSQEGSGGAETQYF. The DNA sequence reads TGTGCCAGCAGCCAAGAAGGGTCAGGGGGAGCGGAGACCCAGTACTTC.